This T cell receptor (beta chain) came from a study of T cell responses to AZD1222 COVID-19 vaccine. Study-level points and caveats: The number of AZD1222 recipients seropositive at baseline was only 5 to 7. Dominant at 160-218 and 743-854, vaccine-associated CD4 TCRs also spanned spike. Reports say nearly half of spike-specific TCRs go after unmutated variant regions. The donor group comprised mostly white British people and more females; the analysis possibly underestimated clonal diversity.

Regarding this clone: Its antigen is not known.

Germline CDR1 and CDR2: LGHNT and FRNRAP. The V and J ends lost 1 base and 14 bases respectively, with 17 bases between them. The CDR3 is made up of 13 amino acids. Sequencing was performed with immunoSEQ multiplex PCR; in TCRdb, only in-frame clones are kept and a portion is missing. The data contain 85,000 to 130,000 clones, about 90% of them singletons. J is TRBJ1-2 and V is TRBV12-5; the D is unclear. The sequence was collected from an adult in good health. Sequences were derived from peripheral blood, sampled on day 0 of AZD1222 vaccination. Here the CDR3 DNA reads TGTGCTAGTGGTTTGGCCTCATCACACTCCCCTACCTTC. Its translation: CASGLASSHSPTF. Complete variable domain (other parts from reference TRBV12-5 and TRBJ1-2): DARVTQTPRHKVTEMGQEVTMRCQPILGHNTVFWYRQTMMQGLELLAYFRNRAPLDDSGMPKDRFSAEMPDATLATLKIQPSEPRDSAVYFCASGLASSHSPTFGSGTRLTVV.